Shown below are 4 T cell receptor beta chains from a single sample sequenced in a study of blood T cell repertoires in COVID-19. TCRdb's copy holds only in-frame clones and misses some; the assay was immunoSEQ multiplex PCR. The sample yields about 130,000 clones, around 83% seen once. The sequenced sample consisted of peripheral blood. These receptor sequences come from a middle-aged man with active or convalescent COVID-19.

This clone was seen only a few times. Germline is not matched at one junction end, which may reflect a read error. This chain's CDR3 is CASSGSGSRSSNTHF. The CDR3 nucleotides read TGCGCCAGCAGTGGATCCGGGAGCCGGTCTTCCAATACCCACTTT. J is TRBJ2-3 and V is TRBV10-1; the D gene is possibly TRBD2 (6 bases). This CDR3 comprises 15 residues. Germline V CDR1 and CDR2: WNHNN, SYGVQD (reference sequence).

The V call is TRBV5-1, the J call TRBJ2-3, with D unclear. V was shortened by 4 bases and J by 0 bases, with 9 bases between the two germline ends. CDR1 and CDR2 from the germline V gene are SGHRS and YFSETQ. The CDR3 runs 14 residues. CDR3 residues: CASSPEASTDTQYF. CDR3 nucleotide sequence: TGCGCCAGCAGCCCCGAAGCCAGCACAGATACGCAGTATTTT. Together with reference TRBV5-1 and TRBJ2-3, the CDR3 gives the full variable domain: KAGVTQTPRYLIKTRGQQVTLSCSPISGHRSVSWYQQTPGQGLQFLFEYFSETQRNKGNFPGRFSGRQFSNSRSEMNVSTLELGDSALYLCASSPEASTDTQYFGPGTRLTVL.

The chain is built from TRBV7-9 and TRBJ1-6; a weak D match, TRBD1 (5 bases). This CDR3 is 15 amino acids long. Trimming removed 1 base from V and 7 bases from J, with 11 bases in between. CDR1 and CDR2 (germline): SEHNR, FQNEAQ (reference sequence). The CDR3: CASSLEGPGNSPLHF. The CDR3 nucleotides are TGTGCCAGCAGCTTAGAAGGGCCAGGGAATTCACCCCTCCACTTT.

This clone was picked up a small number of times. The CDR3 DNA follows: TGTGCCAGCAGTTTTTTGGACACCACTAGCACAGATACGCAGTATTTT. Its translation is CASSFLDTTSTDTQYF. The rearrangement joins TRBV27 to TRBJ2-3, with D tentatively TRBD1 (5 bases). Trimming took 3 bases from V and 0 from J, leaving 13 bases between them. Germline assignment: CDR1 MNHEY and CDR2 SMNVEV (reference sequence). This CDR3 has 16 amino acids.